Each of the 2 T cell receptor beta chains below was sequenced from the same sample in a study of shared clonotypes between healthy human individuals. TCRdb keeps only in-frame clones here, not all; method: immunoSEQ multiplex PCR. The table shows roughly 890,000 clones, with around 93% occurring only once. CD8 cells regarded as naive lacked CD45RO, were positively chosen for CCR7, and omitted terminally differentiated effector memory CD45RA+ cells. The sample consisted of naive CD8+ T cells sorted from blood. Receptors originate from a man aged 25 to 40 in good health.

The chain carries TRBV10-2 and TRBJ1-5; the D gene is possibly TRBD1 (6 bases). The length of the CDR3 is 16 residues. V was shortened by 4 bases and J by 2 bases, with 15 bases between the two germline ends. Germline V gives CDR1 WSHSY, CDR2 SAAADI. As DNA, the CDR3 is TGCGCCAGCAGTGTTACAGGGCCTTGGGGCAATCAGCCCCAGCATTTT. This gives the protein CASSVTGPWGNQPQHF.

The chain employs TRBV12-5 and TRBJ2-5; D unclear. V gave up 1 base and J gave up 14 bases, with 8 bases separating them. Germline assignment: CDR1 LGHNT and CDR2 FRNRAP. The CDR3 extends over 10 amino acids. The CDR3, as DNA: TGTGCTAGTGGTTTGGGTGGAGTTTACTTC. Encoded protein: CASGLGGVYF.